This T cell receptor beta chain was profiled in a study of blood T cell repertoires in COVID-19. Overall study context: Samples came from the United States, Italy and Spain, spanning acute and convalescent COVID-19.

The germline gives CDR1 SGHRS, CDR2 YFSETQ. The CDR3 spans 16 residues. V shed 4 bases and J 3 bases; nucleotides not matched to a gene: 8. Data came from immunoSEQ multiplex PCR; TCRdb stores just in-frame clones and leaves some out. The sample has around 18,000 clones; approximately 80% are singletons. The sequenced material came from peripheral blood. The chain has TRBV5-1 and TRBJ1-2; TRBD1 matches 11 bases. The TCR originated in a man in his 70s with COVID-19, enrolled during active disease. CDR3 bases: TGCGCCAGCAGCCTAACTGGGGACAGGGGGGACTATGGCTACACCTTC. This gives the protein CASSLTGDRGDYGYTF.